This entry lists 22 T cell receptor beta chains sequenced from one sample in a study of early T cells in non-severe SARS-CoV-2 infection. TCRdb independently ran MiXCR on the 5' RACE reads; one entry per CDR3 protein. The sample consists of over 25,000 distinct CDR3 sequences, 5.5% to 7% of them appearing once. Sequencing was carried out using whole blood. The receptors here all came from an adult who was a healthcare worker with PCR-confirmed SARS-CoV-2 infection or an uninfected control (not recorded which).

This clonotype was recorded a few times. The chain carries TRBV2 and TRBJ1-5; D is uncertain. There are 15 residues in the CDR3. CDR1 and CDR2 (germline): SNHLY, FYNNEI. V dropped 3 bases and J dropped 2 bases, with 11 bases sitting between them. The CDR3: CASSEQVRGNQPQHF. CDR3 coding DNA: TGTGCCAGCAGTGAGCAAGTCCGAGGCAATCAGCCCCAGCATTTT.

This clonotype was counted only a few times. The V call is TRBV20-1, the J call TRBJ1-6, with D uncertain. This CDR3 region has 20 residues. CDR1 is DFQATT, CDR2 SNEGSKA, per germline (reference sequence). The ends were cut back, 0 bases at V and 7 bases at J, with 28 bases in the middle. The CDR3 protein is CSARDLLATLWTAENSPLHF. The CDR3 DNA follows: TGCAGTGCTAGAGATCTGCTGGCCACGCTCTGGACGGCCGAGAATTCACCCCTCCACTTT.

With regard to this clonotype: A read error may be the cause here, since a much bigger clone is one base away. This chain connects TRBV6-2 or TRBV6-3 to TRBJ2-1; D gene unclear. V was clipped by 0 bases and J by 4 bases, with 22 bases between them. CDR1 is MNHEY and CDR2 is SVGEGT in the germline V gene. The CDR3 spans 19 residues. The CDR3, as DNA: TGTGCCAGCAGTTACTCGAAGTACCATAGTGGCCGACCATACAATGAGCAGTTCTTC. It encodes CASSYSKYHSGRPYNEQFF.

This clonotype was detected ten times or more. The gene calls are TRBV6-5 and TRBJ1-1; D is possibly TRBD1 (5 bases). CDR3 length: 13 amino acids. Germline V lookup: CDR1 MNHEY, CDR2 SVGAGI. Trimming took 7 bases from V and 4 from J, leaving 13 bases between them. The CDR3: CASKTTGGTEAFF. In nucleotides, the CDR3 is TGTGCCAGCAAAACAACAGGAGGCACTGAAGCTTTCTTT.

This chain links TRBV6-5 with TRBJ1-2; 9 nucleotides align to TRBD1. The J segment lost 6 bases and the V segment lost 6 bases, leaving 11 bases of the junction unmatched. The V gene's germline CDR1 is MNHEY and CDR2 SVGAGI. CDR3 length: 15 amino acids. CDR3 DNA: TGTGCCAGCAGGCGTTTTGGGACAGGGAACGATGGCTACACCTTC. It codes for CASRRFGTGNDGYTF.

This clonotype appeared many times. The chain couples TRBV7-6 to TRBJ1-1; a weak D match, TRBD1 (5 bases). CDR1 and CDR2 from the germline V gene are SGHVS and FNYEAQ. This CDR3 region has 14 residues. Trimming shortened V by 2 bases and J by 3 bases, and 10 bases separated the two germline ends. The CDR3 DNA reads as TGTGCCAGCAGCTTAAGTGGGGGGGACACTGAAGCTTTCTTT. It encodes CASSLSGGDTEAFF.

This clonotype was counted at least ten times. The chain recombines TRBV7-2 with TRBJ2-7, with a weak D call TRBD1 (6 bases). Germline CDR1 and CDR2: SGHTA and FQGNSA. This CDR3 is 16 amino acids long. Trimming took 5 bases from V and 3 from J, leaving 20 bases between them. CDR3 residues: CASSQNKDSGNYEQYF. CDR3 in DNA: TGTGCCAGCAGCCAAAATAAGGACAGCGGTAACTACGAGCAGTACTTC. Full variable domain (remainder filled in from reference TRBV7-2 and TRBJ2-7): GAGVSQSPSNKVTEKGKDVELRCDPISGHTALYWYRQSLGQGLEFLIYFQGNSAPDKSGLPSDRFSAERTGGSVSTLTIQRTQQEDSAVYLCASSQNKDSGNYEQYFGPGTRLTVT.

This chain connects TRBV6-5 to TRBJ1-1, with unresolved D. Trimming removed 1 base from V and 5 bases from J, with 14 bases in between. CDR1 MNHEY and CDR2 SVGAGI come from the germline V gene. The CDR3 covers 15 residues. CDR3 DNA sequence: TGTGCCAGCAGTTACTTGCGAATGAGGGATACTGAAGCTTTCTTT. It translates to CASSYLRMRDTEAFF.

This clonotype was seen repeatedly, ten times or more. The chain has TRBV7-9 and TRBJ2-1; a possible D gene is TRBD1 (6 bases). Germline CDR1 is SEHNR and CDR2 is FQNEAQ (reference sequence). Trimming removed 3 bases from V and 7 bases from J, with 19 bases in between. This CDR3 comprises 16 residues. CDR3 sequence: CASSFYREHKGNEQFF. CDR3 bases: TGTGCCAGCAGCTTTTACAGGGAGCACAAAGGGAATGAGCAGTTCTTC.

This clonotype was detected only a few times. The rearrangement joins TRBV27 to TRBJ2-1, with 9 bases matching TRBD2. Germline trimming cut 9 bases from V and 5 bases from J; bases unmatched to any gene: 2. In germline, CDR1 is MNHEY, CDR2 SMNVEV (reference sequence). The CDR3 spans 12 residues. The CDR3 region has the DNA TGTGCCAGTAGCGGGAGCCACAATGAGCAGTTCTTC. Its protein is CASSGSHNEQFF.

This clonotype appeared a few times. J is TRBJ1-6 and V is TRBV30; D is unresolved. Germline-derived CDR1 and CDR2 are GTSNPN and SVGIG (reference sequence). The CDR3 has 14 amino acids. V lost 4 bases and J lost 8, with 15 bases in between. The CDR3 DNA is TGTGCCTGGAAGACCATGCAGAACTATTCACCCCTCCACTTT. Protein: CAWKTMQNYSPLHF.

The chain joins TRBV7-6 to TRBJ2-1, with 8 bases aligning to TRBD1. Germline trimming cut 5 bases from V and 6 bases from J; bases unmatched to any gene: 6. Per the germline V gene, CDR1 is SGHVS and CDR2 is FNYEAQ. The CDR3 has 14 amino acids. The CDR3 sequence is CASSLGQGRNEQFF. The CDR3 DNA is TGTGCCAGCAGCCTAGGACAGGGTCGCAATGAGCAGTTCTTC.

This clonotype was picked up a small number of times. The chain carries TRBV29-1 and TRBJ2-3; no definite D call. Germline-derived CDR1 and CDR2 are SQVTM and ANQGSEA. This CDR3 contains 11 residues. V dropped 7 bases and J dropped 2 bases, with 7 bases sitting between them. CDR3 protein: CSGATTDTQYF. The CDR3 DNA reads TGCAGCGGGGCGACCACAGATACGCAGTATTTT.

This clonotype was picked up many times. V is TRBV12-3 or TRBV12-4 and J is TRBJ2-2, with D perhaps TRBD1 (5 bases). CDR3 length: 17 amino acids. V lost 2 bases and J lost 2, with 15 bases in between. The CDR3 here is CASSLLGRAFNTGELFF. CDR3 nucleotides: TGTGCCAGCAGTTTATTGGGCAGGGCTTTCAACACCGGGGAGCTGTTTTTT.

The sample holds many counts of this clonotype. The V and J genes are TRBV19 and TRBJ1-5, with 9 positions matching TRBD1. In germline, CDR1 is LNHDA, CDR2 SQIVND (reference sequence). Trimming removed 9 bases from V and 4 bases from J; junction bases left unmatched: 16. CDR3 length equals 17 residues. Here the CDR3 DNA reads TGTGCCAGCCGACCGGGACAGGGAGGAGGTGGGAATCAGCCCCAGCATTTT. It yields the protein CASRPGQGGGGNQPQHF.

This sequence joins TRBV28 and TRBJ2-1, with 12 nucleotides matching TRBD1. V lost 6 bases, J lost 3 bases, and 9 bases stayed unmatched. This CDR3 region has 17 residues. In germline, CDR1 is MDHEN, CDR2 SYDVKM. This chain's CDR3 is CASSRRDRGRFYNEQFF. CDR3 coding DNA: TGTGCCAGCAGCCGCCGGGACAGGGGGCGCTTCTACAATGAGCAGTTCTTC.

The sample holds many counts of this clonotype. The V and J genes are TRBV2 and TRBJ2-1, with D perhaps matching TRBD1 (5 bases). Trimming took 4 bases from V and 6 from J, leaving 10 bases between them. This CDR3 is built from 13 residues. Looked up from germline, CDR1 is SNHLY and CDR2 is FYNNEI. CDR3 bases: TGTGCCAGCAGTGGACAGTTCTTCAATGAGCAGTTCTTC. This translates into CASSGQFFNEQFF.

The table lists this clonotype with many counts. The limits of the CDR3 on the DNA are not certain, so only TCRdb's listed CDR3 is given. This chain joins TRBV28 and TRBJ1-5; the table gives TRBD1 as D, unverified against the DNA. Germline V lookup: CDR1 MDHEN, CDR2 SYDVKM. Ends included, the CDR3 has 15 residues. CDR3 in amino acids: CASSSSTGGNQPQHF.

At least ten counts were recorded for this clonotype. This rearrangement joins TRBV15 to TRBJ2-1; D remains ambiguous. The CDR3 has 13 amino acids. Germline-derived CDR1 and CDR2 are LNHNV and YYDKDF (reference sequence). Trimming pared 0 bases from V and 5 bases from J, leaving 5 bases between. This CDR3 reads CATSRDVDNEQFF. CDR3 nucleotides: TGTGCCACCAGCAGAGATGTGGACAATGAGCAGTTCTTC.

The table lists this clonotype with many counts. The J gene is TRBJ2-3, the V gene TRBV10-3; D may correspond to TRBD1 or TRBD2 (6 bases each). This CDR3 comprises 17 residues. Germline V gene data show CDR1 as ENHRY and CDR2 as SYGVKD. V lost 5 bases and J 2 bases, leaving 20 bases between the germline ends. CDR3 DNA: TGTGCCATCAGTCAAAACAAGGACGGGGGCTACACAGATACGCAGTATTTT. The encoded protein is CAISQNKDGGYTDTQYF.

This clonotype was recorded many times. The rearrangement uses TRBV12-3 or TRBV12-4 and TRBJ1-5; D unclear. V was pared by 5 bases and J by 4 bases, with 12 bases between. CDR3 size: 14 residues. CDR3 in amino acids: CASSPGQLNQPQHF. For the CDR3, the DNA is TGTGCCAGCAGTCCCGGCCAGTTAAATCAGCCCCAGCATTTT.

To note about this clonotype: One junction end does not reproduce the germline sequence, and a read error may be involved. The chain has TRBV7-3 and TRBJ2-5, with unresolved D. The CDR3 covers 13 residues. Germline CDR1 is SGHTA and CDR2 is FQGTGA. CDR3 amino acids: CAGSSYTEETQYF. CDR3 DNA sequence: TGTGCCGGCAGCTCTTACACGGAGGAGACCCAGTACTTC. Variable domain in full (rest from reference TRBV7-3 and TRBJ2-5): GAGVSQTPSNKVTEKGKYVELRCDPISGHTALYWYRQSLGQGPEFLIYFQGTGAADDSGLPNDRFFAVRPEGSVSTLKIQRTERGDSAVYLCAGSSYTEETQYFGPGTRLLVL.